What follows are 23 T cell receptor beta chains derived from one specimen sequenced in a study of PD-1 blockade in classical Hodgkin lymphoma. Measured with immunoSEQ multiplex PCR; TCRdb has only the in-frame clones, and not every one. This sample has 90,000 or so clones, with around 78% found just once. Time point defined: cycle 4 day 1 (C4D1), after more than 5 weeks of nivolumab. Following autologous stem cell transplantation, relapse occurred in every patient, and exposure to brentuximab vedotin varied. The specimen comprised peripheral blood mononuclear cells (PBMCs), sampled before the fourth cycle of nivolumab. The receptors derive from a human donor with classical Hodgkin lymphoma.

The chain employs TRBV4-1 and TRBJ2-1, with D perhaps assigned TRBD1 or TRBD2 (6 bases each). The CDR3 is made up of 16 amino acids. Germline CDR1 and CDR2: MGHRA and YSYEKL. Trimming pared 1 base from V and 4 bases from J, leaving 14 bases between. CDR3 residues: CASSQGGATPYNEQFF. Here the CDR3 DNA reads TGCGCCAGCAGCCAAGGGGGGGCTACTCCTTACAATGAGCAGTTCTTC.

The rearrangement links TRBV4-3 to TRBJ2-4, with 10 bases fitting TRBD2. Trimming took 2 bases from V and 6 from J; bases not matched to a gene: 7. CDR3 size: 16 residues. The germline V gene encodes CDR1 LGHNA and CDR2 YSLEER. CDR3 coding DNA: TGCGCCAGCAGCCAAATGGCGGGACTAGCGAGAAACATTCAGTACTTC. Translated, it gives CASSQMAGLARNIQYF.

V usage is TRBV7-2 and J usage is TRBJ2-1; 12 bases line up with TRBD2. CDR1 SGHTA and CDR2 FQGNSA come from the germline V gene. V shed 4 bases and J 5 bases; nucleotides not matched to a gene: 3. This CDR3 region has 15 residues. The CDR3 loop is CASSSLAGGHNEQFF. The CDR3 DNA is TGTGCCAGCAGCTCACTAGCGGGAGGACACAATGAGCAGTTCTTC.

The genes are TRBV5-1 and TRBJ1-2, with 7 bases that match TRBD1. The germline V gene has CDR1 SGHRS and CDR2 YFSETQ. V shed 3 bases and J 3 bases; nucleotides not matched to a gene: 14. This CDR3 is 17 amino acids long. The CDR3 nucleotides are TGCGCCAGCAGCTATTTGGGGGTGACAGGGCCTGACTATGGCTACACCTTC. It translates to CASSYLGVTGPDYGYTF.

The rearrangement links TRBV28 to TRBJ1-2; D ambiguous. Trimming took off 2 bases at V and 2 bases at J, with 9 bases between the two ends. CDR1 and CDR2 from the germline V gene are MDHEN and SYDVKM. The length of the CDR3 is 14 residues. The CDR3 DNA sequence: TGTGCCAGCAGTTTACCAAGGAGGAACTATGGCTACACCTTC. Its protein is CASSLPRRNYGYTF.

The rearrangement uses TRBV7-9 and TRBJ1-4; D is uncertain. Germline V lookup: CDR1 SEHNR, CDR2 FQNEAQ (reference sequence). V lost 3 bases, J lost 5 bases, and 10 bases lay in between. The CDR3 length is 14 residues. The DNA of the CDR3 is TGTGCCAGCAGCTTGGGCAACAGCAATGAAAAACTGTTTTTT. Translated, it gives CASSLGNSNEKLFF.

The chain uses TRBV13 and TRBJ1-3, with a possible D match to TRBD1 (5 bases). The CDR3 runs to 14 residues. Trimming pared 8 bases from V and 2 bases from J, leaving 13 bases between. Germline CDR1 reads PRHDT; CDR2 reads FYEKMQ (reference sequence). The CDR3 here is CASAQGRPGNTIYF. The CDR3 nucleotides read TGTGCCAGCGCCCAGGGCCGACCTGGAAACACCATATATTTT.

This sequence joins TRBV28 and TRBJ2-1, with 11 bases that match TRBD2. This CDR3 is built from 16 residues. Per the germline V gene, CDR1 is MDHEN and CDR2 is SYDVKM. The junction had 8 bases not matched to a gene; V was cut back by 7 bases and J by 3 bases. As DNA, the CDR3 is TGTGCCAGCACTAGCGGGAGGACCCCGAACTACAATGAGCAGTTCTTC. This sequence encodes CASTSGRTPNYNEQFF.

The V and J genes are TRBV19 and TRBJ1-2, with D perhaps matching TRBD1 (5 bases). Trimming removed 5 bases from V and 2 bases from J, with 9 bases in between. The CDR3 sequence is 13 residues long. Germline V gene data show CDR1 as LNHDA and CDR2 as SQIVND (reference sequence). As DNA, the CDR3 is TGTGCCAGTAGTGTGACAGACAACTATGGCTACACCTTC. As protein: CASSVTDNYGYTF.

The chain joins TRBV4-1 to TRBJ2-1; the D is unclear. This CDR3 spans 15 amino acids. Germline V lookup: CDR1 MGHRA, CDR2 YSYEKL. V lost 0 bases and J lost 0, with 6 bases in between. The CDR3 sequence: CASSQESRSYNEQFF. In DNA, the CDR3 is TGCGCCAGCAGCCAAGAATCACGCTCCTACAATGAGCAGTTCTTC.

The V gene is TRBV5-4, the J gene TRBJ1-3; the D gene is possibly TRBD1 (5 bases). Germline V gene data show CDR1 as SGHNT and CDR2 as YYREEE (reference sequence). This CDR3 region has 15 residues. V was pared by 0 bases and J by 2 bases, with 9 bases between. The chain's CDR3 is CASSLDWGTGNTIYF. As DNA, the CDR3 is TGTGCCAGCAGCTTGGACTGGGGCACTGGAAACACCATATATTTT.

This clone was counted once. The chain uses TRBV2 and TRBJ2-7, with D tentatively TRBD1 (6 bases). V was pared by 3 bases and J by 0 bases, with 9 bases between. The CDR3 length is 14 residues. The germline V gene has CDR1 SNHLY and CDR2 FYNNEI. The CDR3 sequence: CASSEPGVSYEQYF. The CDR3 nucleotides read TGTGCCAGCAGTGAGCCAGGGGTCTCCTACGAGCAGTACTTC.

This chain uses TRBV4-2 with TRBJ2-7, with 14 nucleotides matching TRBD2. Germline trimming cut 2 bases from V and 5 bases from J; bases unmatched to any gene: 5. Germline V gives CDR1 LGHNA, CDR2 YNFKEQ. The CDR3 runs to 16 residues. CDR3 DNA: TGTGCCAGCAGCCAATCCGGGACTAGCGGGAGTGACGAGCAGTACTTC. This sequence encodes CASSQSGTSGSDEQYF.

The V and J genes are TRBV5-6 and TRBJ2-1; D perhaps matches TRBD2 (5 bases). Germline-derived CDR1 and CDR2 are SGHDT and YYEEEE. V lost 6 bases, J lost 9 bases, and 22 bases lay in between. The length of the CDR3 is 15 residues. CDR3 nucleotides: TGTGCCAGCAAACCCCGGGGTAGCTTGGGCTTTGAGCAGTTCTTC. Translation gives CASKPRGSLGFEQFF. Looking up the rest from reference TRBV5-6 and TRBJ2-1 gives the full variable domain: DAGVTQSPTHLIKTRGQQVTLRCSPKSGHDTVSWYQQALGQGPQFIFQYYEEEERQRGNFPDRFSGHQFPNYSSELNVNALLLGDSALYLCASKPRGSLGFEQFFGPGTRLTVL.

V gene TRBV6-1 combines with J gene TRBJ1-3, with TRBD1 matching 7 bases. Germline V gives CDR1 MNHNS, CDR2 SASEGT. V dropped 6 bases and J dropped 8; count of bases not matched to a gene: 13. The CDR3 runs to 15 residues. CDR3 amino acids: CASSGTAMSRDTIYF. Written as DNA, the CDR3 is TGTGCCAGCAGCGGGACAGCGATGAGTAGGGACACCATATATTTT.

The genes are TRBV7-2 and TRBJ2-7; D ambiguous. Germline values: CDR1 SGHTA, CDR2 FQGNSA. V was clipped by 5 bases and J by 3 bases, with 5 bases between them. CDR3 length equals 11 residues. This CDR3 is CASSTYYEQYF. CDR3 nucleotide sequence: TGTGCCAGCAGCACCTACTACGAGCAGTACTTC.

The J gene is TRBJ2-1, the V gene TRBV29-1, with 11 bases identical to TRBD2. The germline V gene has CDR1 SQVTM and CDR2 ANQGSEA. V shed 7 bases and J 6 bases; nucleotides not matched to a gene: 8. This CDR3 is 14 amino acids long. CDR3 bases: TGCAGCGGACTAGCGGGGTCTGAAAGCAATGAGCAGTTCTTC. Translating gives CSGLAGSESNEQFF.

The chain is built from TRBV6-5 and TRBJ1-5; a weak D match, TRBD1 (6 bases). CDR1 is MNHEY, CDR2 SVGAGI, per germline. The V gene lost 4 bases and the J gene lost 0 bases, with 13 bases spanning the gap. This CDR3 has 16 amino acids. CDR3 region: CASSFQGPDSNQPQHF. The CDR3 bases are TGTGCCAGCAGTTTCCAGGGGCCCGATAGCAATCAGCCCCAGCATTTT.

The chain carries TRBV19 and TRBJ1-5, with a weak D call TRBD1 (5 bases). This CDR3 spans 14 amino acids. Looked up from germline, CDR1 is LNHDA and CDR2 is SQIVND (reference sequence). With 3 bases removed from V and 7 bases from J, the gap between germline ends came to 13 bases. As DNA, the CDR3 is TGTGCCAGTAGTATTGGACACGGGGGGCAGCCCCAGCATTTT. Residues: CASSIGHGGQPQHF.

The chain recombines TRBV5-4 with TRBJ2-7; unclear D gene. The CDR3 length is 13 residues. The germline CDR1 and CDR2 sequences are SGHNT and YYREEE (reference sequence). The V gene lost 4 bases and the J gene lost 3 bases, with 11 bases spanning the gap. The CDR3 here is CASSARSGYEQYF. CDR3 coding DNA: TGTGCCAGCAGCGCGAGGTCGGGCTACGAGCAGTACTTC.

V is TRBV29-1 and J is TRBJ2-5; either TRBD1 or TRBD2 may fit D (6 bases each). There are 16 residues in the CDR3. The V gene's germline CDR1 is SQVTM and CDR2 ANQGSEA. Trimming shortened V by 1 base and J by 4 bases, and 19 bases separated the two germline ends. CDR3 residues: CSVEGDWRGGRETQYF. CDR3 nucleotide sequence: TGCAGCGTTGAAGGGGATTGGAGAGGGGGGCGAGAGACCCAGTACTTC.

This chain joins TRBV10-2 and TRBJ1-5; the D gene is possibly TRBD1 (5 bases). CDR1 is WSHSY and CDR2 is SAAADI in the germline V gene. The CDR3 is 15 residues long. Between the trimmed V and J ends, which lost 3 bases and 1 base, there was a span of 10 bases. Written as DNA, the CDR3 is TGCGCCAGCAGTGACTGGTACAGGAGCAATCAGCCCCAGCATTTT. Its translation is CASSDWYRSNQPQHF.

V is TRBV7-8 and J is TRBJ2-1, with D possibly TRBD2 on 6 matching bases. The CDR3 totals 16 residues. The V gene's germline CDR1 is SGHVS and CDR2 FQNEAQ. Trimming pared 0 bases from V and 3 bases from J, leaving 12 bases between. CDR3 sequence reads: CASSLAGISGYNEQFF. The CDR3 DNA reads TGTGCCAGCAGCTTAGCGGGTATTAGCGGCTACAATGAGCAGTTCTTC.